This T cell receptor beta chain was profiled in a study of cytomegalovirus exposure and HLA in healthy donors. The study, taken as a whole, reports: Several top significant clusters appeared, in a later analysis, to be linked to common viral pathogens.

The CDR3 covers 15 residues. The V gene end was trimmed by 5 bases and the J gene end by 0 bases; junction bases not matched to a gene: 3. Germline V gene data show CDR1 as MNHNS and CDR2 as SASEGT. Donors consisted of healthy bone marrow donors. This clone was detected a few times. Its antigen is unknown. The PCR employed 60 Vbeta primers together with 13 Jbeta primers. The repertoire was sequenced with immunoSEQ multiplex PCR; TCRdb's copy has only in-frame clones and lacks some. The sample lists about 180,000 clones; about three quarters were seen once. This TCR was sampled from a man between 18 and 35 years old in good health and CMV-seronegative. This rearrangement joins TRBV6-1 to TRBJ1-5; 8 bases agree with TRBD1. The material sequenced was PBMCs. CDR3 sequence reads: CASSRTGNSNQPQHF. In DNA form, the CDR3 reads TGTGCCAGCAGTCGGACAGGGAATAGCAATCAGCCCCAGCATTTT.